Listed below are T cell receptor beta chains from one sample, sequenced in a study of T cells after yellow fever vaccination. TCRdb re-called the 5' RACE reads through MiXCR, storing one row per CDR3 protein. This repertoire shows 200,000 to 300,000 distinct CDR3 sequences, 6.9% found once; its top ten account for roughly 0.9%. The specimen was CD4+ T cells sorted from PBMCs, collected 15 days after the yellow fever booster vaccination. These receptors were taken from a man aged 25-40 years who received the YFV17D yellow fever vaccine. The CDR3 runs from the conserved cysteine through the conserved F or W. A D gene is named only where the DNA matches it firmly. Some rows mark clone size as missing; the rest say once, few, many or name a class of expanded clone.

clone_size j_call v_call d_call cdr3_nt cdr3_aa
few TRBJ1-1 TRBV15 - TGTGCCACCAGCAGAGTCAGCATGAACACTGAAGCTTTCTTT CATSRVSMNTEAFF
few TRBJ2-4 TRBV5-1 - TGCGCCAGCAGCTTGGGGGTAACAAACTCCAAAAACATTCAGTACTTC CASSLGVTNSKNIQYF
few TRBJ1-5 TRBV5-5 - TGTGCCAGCAGCTTGGGTCCGGGTGGACCCCAAGGAGCCCAGCATTTT CASSLGPGGPQGAQHF
few TRBJ1-4 TRBV29-1 - TGCAGCGTTGTGTTTTCCCTCAAGTCTAATGAAAAACTGTTTTTT CSVVFSLKSNEKLFF
- TRBJ2-1 TRBV12-3/TRBV12-4 TRBD2 TGTGCCAGCAGAACCCTCGCTAGCGGGAACAATGAGCAGTTCTTC CASRTLASGNNEQFF
few TRBJ1-6 TRBV12-3/TRBV12-4 TRBD1 TGTGCCAGTAGTTCGTGGACAGGGGACTCACCCCTCCACTTT CASSSWTGDSPLHF
many TRBJ2-1 TRBV7-3 - TGTGCCAGCAGCCCACACCCCGGGGAGCAGTTCTTC CASSPHPGEQFF
many TRBJ2-1 TRBV2 - TGTGCCAGCAGTATGGGGAGCTCCTACAATGAGCAGTTCTTC CASSMGSSYNEQFF
- TRBJ1-2 TRBV12-3/TRBV12-4 - TGTGCCAGCAGTTTTAGCAGGATAAACTATGGCTACACCTTC CASSFSRINYGYTF
many TRBJ2-1 TRBV18 TRBD2 TGTGCCAGCTCACCACCCGGGACTAGCAGATACAATGAGCAGTTCTTC CASSPPGTSRYNEQFF
many TRBJ2-2 TRBV28 - TGTGCCAGCAGTTCAAGGCTCGACTATCAACAGAACACCGGGGAGCTGTTTTTT CASSSRLDYQQNTGELFF
- TRBJ2-2 TRBV4-2 TRBD1 TGTGCCAGCTCCAGGGGGCAAAACACCGGGGAGCTGTTTTTT CASSRGQNTGELFF
few TRBJ1-5 TRBV20-1 - TGCAGTGCTAACGTGGGGGCGTTGCGGTCGGGTCAGCCCCAGCATTTT CSANVGALRSGQPQHF
few TRBJ2-4 TRBV19 - TGTGCCAGTAGTATCTCAGTGGCCAAAAACATTCAGTACTTC CASSISVAKNIQYF
many TRBJ1-1 TRBV29-1 - TGCAGCGTGTCCCCAGGCATGAACACTGAAGCTTTCTTT CSVSPGMNTEAFF
- TRBJ2-3 TRBV20-1 - TGCAGTGCCGGCCAATTACAGGGGAGGGGAGGGTTCACAGATACGCAGTATTTT CSAGQLQGRGGFTDTQYF
few TRBJ2-1 TRBV15 - TGTGCCACCAGCACAGGTCCCAACTCCTACAATGAGCAGTTCTTC CATSTGPNSYNEQFF
- TRBJ2-1 TRBV14 - TGTGCCAGCAGGCGGCCTGCTACCTACAATGAGCAGTTCTTC CASRRPATYNEQFF
- TRBJ2-4 TRBV5-1 - TGCGCCAGCAGCTTGTCCACGGATTTCAAAAACATTCAGTACTTC CASSLSTDFKNIQYF
few TRBJ2-7 TRBV5-1 - TGCGCCAGCAGCTTACCTTCTGGAGGCTACGAGCAGTACTTC CASSLPSGGYEQYF
few TRBJ2-7 TRBV28 - TGTGCCAGCAGTTATCTTTACTACGAGCAGTACTTC CASSYLYYEQYF
many TRBJ2-7 TRBV7-2 TRBD1 TGTGCCAGCAGCCTTCGACAGGGCTACGAGCAGTACTTC CASSLRQGYEQYF
many TRBJ1-6 TRBV4-2 - TGTGCCAGCAGCCTCTCCCCCCGGGAGAGATATTCTGGCAATTCACCCCTCCACTTT CASSLSPRERYSGNSPLHF
- TRBJ2-7 TRBV5-1 TRBD2 TGCGCCAGCCGCTACGGGACTAGCATCTACGAGCAGTACTTC CASRYGTSIYEQYF
few TRBJ2-7 TRBV29-1 - TGCAGCGTCATATGGGTCGATACCGGACAGAGTCCCTACGAGCAGTACTTC CSVIWVDTGQSPYEQYF